This T cell receptor beta chain was identified during a study of CXCR3-negative and CXCR3-positive naive CD8 T cells. Study-wide points: Comparably high diversity was seen in both naive subsets, and much lower diversity in memory CD8+ cells.

As regards this clonotype: Its antigen is unidentified.

The authors made the TRB cDNA libraries by 5' RACE using UMI labels. One entry per CDR3 protein, without DNA, is what TCRdb gives after re-calling the 5' RACE reads. The sample holds around 50,000 distinct CDR3 sequences. Germline lookup yields CDR1 LNHDA and CDR2 SQIVND (reference sequence). This CDR3 region has 14 residues. The receptor comes from a human donor in good health. Some clones in this sample may be carry-over from other donors' samples. The specimen was memory CD8+ T cells from blood. The gene calls are TRBV19 and TRBJ1-1; TCRdb reports TRBD1, a call that lacks DNA to check it against. The CDR3 sequence is CASSLSGGWTEAFF.